This is a list of T cell receptor beta chains from one sample in a study of cytomegalovirus exposure and HLA in healthy donors. The data were produced by immunoSEQ multiplex PCR, yet TCRdb's version contains in-frame clones alone and is incomplete. The sample has 110,000 to 150,000 clones, under 80% seen once. Specimen: PBMCs. Source of these receptors: a male donor in good health and CMV-seronegative. Both conserved end residues are part of each CDR3. The D gene is left open where the match is weak. Rows give clone size only sometimes, using once, few, many, or a class for an expanded clone.

clone_size	d_call	v_call	j_call	cdr3_aa	cdr3_nt
-	TRBD1	TRBV19	TRBJ2-1	CASSLLTGPNEQFF	TGTGCCAGTAGTTTACTGACAGGGCCAAATGAGCAGTTCTTC
-	-	TRBV10-3	TRBJ1-1	CAISEGSGIGEAFF	TGTGCCATCAGTGAGGGTTCGGGGATAGGGGAAGCTTTCTTT
-	TRBD1	TRBV9	TRBJ2-3	CASSVTGVNTDTQYF	TGTGCCAGCAGCGTCACAGGGGTCAACACAGATACGCAGTATTTT
-	-	TRBV5-1	TRBJ1-4	CASSFGGGRGVTNEKLFF	TGCGCCAGCAGCTTTGGAGGAGGAAGAGGAGTGACTAATGAAAAACTGTTTTTT
few	-	TRBV6-5	TRBJ1-2	CASRRGLAYGYTF	TGTGCCAGCCGCCGAGGGCTGGCATATGGCTACACCTTC
-	TRBD1	TRBV10-3	TRBJ2-7	CAISETGGSYEQYF	TGTGCCATCAGTGAGACAGGGGGTTCCTACGAGCAGTACTTC
-	-	TRBV14	TRBJ2-1	CASSHRGSYNEQFF	TGTGCCAGCAGCCATCGGGGTTCCTACAATGAGCAGTTCTTC
few	TRBD1	TRBV11-3	TRBJ2-2	CASSLIAPGTGGPNTGELFF	TGTGCCAGCAGCTTAATAGCTCCCGGGACAGGGGGCCCTAACACCGGGGAGCTGTTTTTT
-	TRBD1	TRBV30	TRBJ1-1	CAWRAGTGEAFF	TGTGCCTGGAGGGCCGGGACAGGCGAGGCTTTCTTT
-	-	TRBV11-2	TRBJ2-3	CASSSFGLKDTQYF	TGTGCCAGCAGCTCGTTCGGACTTAAAGATACGCAGTATTTT
-	TRBD2	TRBV19	TRBJ2-7	CASSIPGRALHEQYF	TGTGCCAGTAGTATTCCCGGGAGGGCCCTCCACGAGCAGTACTTC
-	-	TRBV5-6	TRBJ1-4	CASSSPEGEREKLFF	TGTGCCAGCAGCTCGCCCGAGGGGGAGAGAGAAAAACTGTTTTTT
-	-	TRBV19	TRBJ1-1	CGAGATASNTEAFF	TGTGGCGCAGGGGCGACCGCCTCGAACACTGAAGCTTTCTTT
-	-	TRBV10-1	TRBJ1-5	CASSESGPPSNQPQHF	TGCGCCAGCAGTGAGTCGGGCCCGCCTAGCAATCAGCCCCAGCATTTT
few	TRBD2	TRBV13	TRBJ2-3	CASSFSGSTDTQYF	TGTGCCAGCAGCTTTAGCGGGAGCACAGATACGCAGTATTTT
-	-	TRBV6-4	TRBJ2-7	CASSDRIRLGPSYEQYF	TGTGCCAGCAGTGACCGAATACGCCTGGGGCCCTCCTACGAGCAGTACTTC
-	-	TRBV7-2	TRBJ2-7	CASSTYGRGAPYEQYF	TGTGCCAGCAGCACTTACGGACGGGGGGCCCCCTACGAGCAGTACTTC
-	TRBD1	TRBV7-8	TRBJ2-7	CASSWGQGLGPYEQYF	TGTGCCAGCAGCTGGGGACAGGGCTTGGGGCCCTACGAGCAGTACTTC
-	-	TRBV5-1	TRBJ2-7	CASSLAPGTYEQYF	TGCGCCAGCAGCTTGGCCCCAGGGACTTACGAGCAGTACTTC
-	TRBD1	TRBV5-1	TRBJ1-2	CASSLARGRGPGYTF	TGCGCCAGCAGCTTGGCCCGGGGCAGGGGGCCTGGCTACACCTTC
-	TRBD2	TRBV19	TRBJ2-1	CASSIVAGDYNEQFF	TGTGCCAGTAGTATAGTTGCGGGGGATTACAATGAGCAGTTCTTC
-	TRBD1	TRBV5-6	TRBJ2-7	CASSLEMRGPNEQYF	TGTGCCAGCAGCTTGGAAATGAGGGGGCCAAACGAGCAGTACTTC
few	TRBD1	TRBV6-1	TRBJ1-5	CASSEANRRTGERRNQPQHF	TGTGCCAGCAGTGAAGCGAATAGGCGGACAGGGGAGCGGAGGAATCAGCCCCAGCATTTT
-	TRBD1	TRBV6-4	TRBJ1-2	CASSPGQVASNYGYTF	TGTGCCAGCAGTCCTGGACAGGTGGCCTCTAACTATGGCTACACCTTC
-	-	TRBV19	TRBJ2-3	CASSSGTDTQYF	TGTGCCAGTAGTAGCGGCACAGATACGCAGTATTTT
-	TRBD2	TRBV29-1	TRBJ2-3	CSVETRTSGRRADTQYF	TGCAGCGTTGAAACCAGGACTAGCGGGAGAAGGGCAGATACGCAGTATTTT
-	-	TRBV19	TRBJ1-1	CASSVDSRGVGTEAFF	TGTGCCAGTAGTGTGGACAGCCGGGGAGTCGGCACTGAAGCTTTCTTT
-	TRBD1	TRBV10-3	TRBJ1-2	CAISGPTTGGSSYGYTF	TGTGCCATCAGTGGCCCTACCACAGGGGGCTCGAGCTATGGCTACACCTTC
-	-	TRBV19	TRBJ1-2	CASTPLGAGGYGYTF	TGTGCCAGTACCCCGCTAGGGGCGGGGGGCTATGGCTACACCTTC
few	TRBD2	TRBV4-2	TRBJ2-3	CASSQDQLAGDTQYF	TGTGCCAGCAGCCAAGACCAACTAGCGGGAGATACGCAGTATTTT
-	-	TRBV11-2	TRBJ2-7	CASSSNAGTIYEQYF	TGTGCCAGCAGCTCGAACGCCGGGACAATCTACGAGCAGTACTTC
few	TRBD2	TRBV7-7	TRBJ2-7	CASSPGTTASYEQYF	TGTGCTAGCAGCCCGGGGACTACGGCCTCCTACGAGCAGTACTTC
-	TRBD2	TRBV9	TRBJ2-7	CASSVEGGTQYF	TGTGCCAGCAGCGTAGAGGGAGGGACGCAGTACTTC
-	-	TRBV27	TRBJ1-6	CASSPSPTTGYNSPLHF	TGTGCCAGCAGTCCCTCGCCCACCACCGGCTATAATTCACCCCTCCACTTT
-	-	TRBV6-5	TRBJ2-3	CASSNPQGNTDTQYF	TGTGCCAGCAGTAATCCACAGGGAAACACAGATACGCAGTATTTT
-	TRBD1	TRBV18	TRBJ1-1	CASSPSQGAAEAFF	TGTGCCAGCTCACCATCGCAGGGGGCAGCTGAAGCTTTCTTT
-	TRBD1	TRBV14	TRBJ1-5	CASSLGQGRANQPQHF	TGTGCCAGCAGCTTGGGACAGGGGCGCGCCAATCAGCCCCAGCATTTT
-	TRBD1	TRBV5-1	TRBJ2-2	CPSSPRTGSTGELFF	TGCCCCAGCAGCCCCCGGACAGGGAGCACCGGGGAGCTGTTTTTT
-	TRBD1	TRBV5-1	TRBJ1-2	CSSSLGAGGNYGYTF	TGCTCCAGCAGCTTGGGGGCAGGGGGTAACTATGGCTACACCTTC
-	-	TRBV19	TRBJ2-7	CASSMFLRGVEQYF	TGTGCCAGTAGTATGTTTCTCCGCGGCGTCGAGCAGTACTTC
-	-	TRBV5-1	TRBJ1-2	CASSSRGARGVDYGYTF	TGCGCCAGCAGCTCGCGGGGGGCCAGAGGAGTGGACTATGGCTACACCTTC
-	-	TRBV7-9	TRBJ1-2	CASSLVASGYGYTF	TGTGCCAGCAGCTTAGTTGCCTCGGGGTATGGCTACACCTTC
-	-	TRBV10-3	TRBJ2-2	CATQGGNTGELFF	TGTGCCACCCAGGGGGGGAACACCGGGGAGCTGTTTTTT
once	TRBD1	TRBV6-1	TRBJ2-7	CVSRDSTTEQYF	TGTGTCTCCCGGGACAGCACTACCGAGCAGTACTTC